A selection of T cell receptor beta chains follows, all from one sample in a study of blood T cells in healthy people across ages. TCRdb reanalysed the 5' RACE reads using MiXCR and keeps one entry per CDR3 protein. The sample holds around 800,000 distinct CDR3 sequences, 62% seen once. The sample was blood. Receptors originate from a man aged 25 to 40 in good health. CDR3s include the opening cysteine and the closing phenylalanine or tryptophan. A D gene is named only where the DNA matches it firmly. Size is stated for part of the rows, as once, few or many counts, or as a class when the clone is expanded.

abundance: -
d_gene: TRBD2
j_gene: TRBJ2-3
len: 15
v_gene: TRBV7-2
CDR3nt: TGTGCCAGCAGCTTAGCCAGCGGGGGGGCGGATACGCAGTATTTT
CDR3aa: CASSLASGGADTQYF

abundance: few
d_gene: TRBD2
j_gene: TRBJ2-5
len: 16
v_gene: TRBV9
CDR3nt: TGTGCCAGCAGCGTAGTTGCGGGGGGCCCCCAAGAGACCCAGTACTTC
CDR3aa: CASSVVAGGPQETQYF

abundance: -
d_gene: TRBD1
j_gene: TRBJ2-1
len: 11
v_gene: TRBV29-1
CDR3nt: TGCAGCGAGACAGGGGGCAATGAGCAGTTCTTC
CDR3aa: CSETGGNEQFF

abundance: few
d_gene: -
j_gene: TRBJ2-4
len: 11
v_gene: TRBV25-1
CDR3nt: TGTGCCAGCAGTATGTTCGAAGGGCAGTACTTC
CDR3aa: CASSMFEGQYF

abundance: -
d_gene: -
j_gene: TRBJ2-3
len: 17
v_gene: TRBV21-1
CDR3nt: TGTGCCAGCAGCAAAACCTGGCCAGCGGGGTGTACAGATACGCAGTATTTT
CDR3aa: CASSKTWPAGCTDTQYF

abundance: once
d_gene: -
j_gene: TRBJ2-1
len: 16
v_gene: TRBV7-2
CDR3nt: TGTGCCAGCAGCTTAGCCGGCGGGGGCGGGGGTGATGAGCAGTTCTTC
CDR3aa: CASSLAGGGGGDEQFF

abundance: once
d_gene: TRBD1
j_gene: TRBJ2-1
len: 15
v_gene: TRBV7-9
CDR3nt: TGTGCCAGCAGAAAACGACAGGGGGTGCAAAATGAGCAGTTCTTC
CDR3aa: CASRKRQGVQNEQFF

abundance: -
d_gene: -
j_gene: TRBJ1-4
len: 13
v_gene: TRBV10-3
CDR3nt: TGTGCCATCAGTGAGTCTCCTAATGAAAAACTGTTTTTT
CDR3aa: CAISESPNEKLFF

abundance: -
d_gene: -
j_gene: TRBJ2-1
len: 12
v_gene: TRBV6-5
CDR3nt: TGTGCCAGCAGTACCGGCCATACCGGGCAGTTCTTC
CDR3aa: CASSTGHTGQFF

abundance: -
d_gene: TRBD1
j_gene: TRBJ2-7
len: 13
v_gene: TRBV6-2/TRBV6-3
CDR3nt: TGTGCCAGCATTAAGACAGGGTTCTACGAGCAGTACTTC
CDR3aa: CASIKTGFYEQYF